The present entry profiles one T cell receptor (beta chain) with its context. Its antigen remains unknown. Combining a sample-barcoded 5' primer with a J-beta primer mix, a second PCR ran for roughly 7 to 12 cycles. The template-switch adaptor was a 5' adaptor with 12 random nucleotides. It tagged each cDNA molecule. Via MiXCR, TCRdb re-called the 5' RACE reads, giving one row per CDR3 protein. The data contain over 500,000 distinct CDR3 sequences, about 51% of them singletons. The CDR3 spans 14 residues. Germline loops: CDR1 DFQATT, CDR2 SNEGSKA (reference sequence). Trimming cost V 3 bases and J 4 bases; bases outside gene matches: 6. The sample is drawn from a study of blood T cells in healthy people across ages. Notes on the study in general: Diversity was estimated from one million T cells, and these estimates were considered underestimates.

The rearrangement links TRBV20-1 to TRBJ2-1; 7 nucleotides agree with TRBD1. Sequenced sample: blood. This sequence originates from a woman at least 80 years old in good health. The CDR3: CSARGTETYNEQFF. As DNA, the CDR3 is TGCAGTGCTAGGGGGACAGAGACTTACAATGAGCAGTTCTTC.